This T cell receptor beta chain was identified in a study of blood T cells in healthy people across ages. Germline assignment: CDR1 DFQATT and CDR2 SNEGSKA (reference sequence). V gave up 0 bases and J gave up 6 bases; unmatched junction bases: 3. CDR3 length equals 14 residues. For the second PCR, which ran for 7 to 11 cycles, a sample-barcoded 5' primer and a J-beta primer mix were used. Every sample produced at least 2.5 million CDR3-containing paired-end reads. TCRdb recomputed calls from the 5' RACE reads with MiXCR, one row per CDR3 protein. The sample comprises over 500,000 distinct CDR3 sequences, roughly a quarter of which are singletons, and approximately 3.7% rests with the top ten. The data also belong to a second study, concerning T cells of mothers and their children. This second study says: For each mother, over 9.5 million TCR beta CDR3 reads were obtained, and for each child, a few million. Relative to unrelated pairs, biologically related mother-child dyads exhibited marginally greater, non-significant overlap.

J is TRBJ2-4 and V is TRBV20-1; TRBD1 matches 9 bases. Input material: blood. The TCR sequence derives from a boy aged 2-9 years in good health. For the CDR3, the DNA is TGCAGTGCTAGAGATCAGACAGGGGGAAACATTCAGTACTTC. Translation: CSARDQTGGNIQYF.